A single sample is the source of the 5 T cell receptor beta chains below, sequenced in a study of PD-L1 blockade in urothelial cancer. TCRdb's copy holds only in-frame clones and misses some; the assay was immunoSEQ multiplex PCR. The sample includes tens of thousands of clones, 70% to 90% of them seen just once. Time point denoted: pretreatment peripheral blood. Material: PBMCs, obtained around atezolizumab (anti-PD-L1) treatment. The receptors originated from a man in his fifties or sixties with urothelial cancer.

V and J are TRBV25-1 and TRBJ2-1, with 8 bases matching TRBD2. This CDR3 region has 14 residues. Germline-derived CDR1 and CDR2 are MGHDK and SYGVNS. The trim removed 7 bases at V and 6 bases at J, leaving 8 bases unmatched. CDR3 protein: CASTRGGPCNEQFF. CDR3 in DNA: TGTGCCAGCACCCGGGGGGGGCCCTGCAATGAGCAGTTCTTC. The variable domain in full, completed from reference TRBV25-1 and TRBJ2-1, reads EADIYQTPRYLVIGTGKKITLECSQTMGHDKMYWYQQDPGMELHLIHYSYGVNSTEKGDLSSESTVSRIRTEHFPLTLESARPSHTSQYLCASTRGGPCNEQFFGPGTRLTVL.

The rearrangement joins TRBV9 to TRBJ2-5; 9 positions agree with TRBD1. CDR1 is SGDLS, CDR2 YYNGEE, per germline. The CDR3 contains 20 residues. V gave up 4 bases and J gave up 0 bases; unmatched junction bases: 19. In nucleotides, the CDR3 is TGTGCCAGCAGCACCCCCCCCGTCCGAACCGGGACAGGGCACCAAGAGACCCAGTACTTC. It encodes CASSTPPVRTGTGHQETQYF. The variable domain in full, completed from reference TRBV9 and TRBJ2-5, reads DSGVTQTPKHLITATGQRVTLRCSPRSGDLSVYWYQQSLDQGLQFLIQYYNGEERAKGNILERFSAQQFPDLHSELNLSSLELGDSALYFCASSTPPVRTGTGHQETQYFGPGTRLLVL.

For this clone: A read error may account for a junction end that differs from germline. J is TRBJ2-5 and V is TRBV5-3, with D possibly TRBD2 on 5 matching bases. TRBV5-3 belongs to the ORF category, with a function that is uncertain. The CDR3 has 13 residues. The CDR3 loop is CARSFGIQETQYF. CDR3 coding DNA: TGTGCCCGAAGTTTCGGGATTCAAGAGACCCAGTACTTC.

This chain uses TRBV4-2 with TRBJ2-7; tentative D call: TRBD1 (6 bases). V lost 0 bases, J lost 2 bases, and 17 bases lay in between. This CDR3 spans 17 amino acids. The germline V gene has CDR1 LGHNA and CDR2 YNFKEQ. CDR3 amino acids: CASSQDPTGQWAYEQYF. The CDR3, as DNA: TGTGCCAGCAGCCAAGATCCCACTGGACAGTGGGCCTACGAGCAGTACTTC.

V usage is TRBV7-8 and J usage is TRBJ2-3; D gene ambiguous. The CDR3 has 12 amino acids. V was cut by 5 bases and J by 6 bases, with 9 bases left in between. The V gene's germline CDR1 is SGHVS and CDR2 FQNEAQ. In DNA, the CDR3 is TGTGCCAGCAGCCCGTACGCGGATACGCAGTATTTT. Its translation: CASSPYADTQYF. Together with reference TRBV7-8 and TRBJ2-3, the CDR3 gives the full variable domain: GAGVSQSPRYKVAKRGQDVALRCDPISGHVSLFWYQQALGQGPEFLTYFQNEAQLDKSGLPSDRFFAERPEGSVSTLKIQRTQQEDSAVYLCASSPYADTQYFGPGTRLTVL.